The 24 T cell receptor beta chains presented below share a single source sample, sequenced in a study of CD8+CD57+ T cells in acquired aplastic anemia. Genomic DNA served as template for TCR beta VDJ and CDR3 profiling. TCRdb re-analysed the reads in MiXCR, keeping a single row per CDR3 protein. The table records 400,000 to 450,000 distinct CDR3 sequences, 65% to 80% of them present only once. Sequencing was performed on sorted CD4+, CD8+, or CD8+CD57+ T cells (not recorded which) from PBMCs. These receptors came from a human donor in good health, serving as a control.

The chain recombines TRBV7-2 with TRBJ1-6; no clear D. Germline assignment: CDR1 SGHTA and CDR2 FQGNSA. There are 16 residues in the CDR3. V dropped 0 bases and J dropped 15 bases, with 21 bases sitting between them. The CDR3 DNA reads as TGTGCCAGCAGCTTAGCACCCACTAGCAGTAGCTCCTACCTCCACTTT. Amino acids: CASSLAPTSSSSYLHF.

With regard to this clonotype: At one end the junction does not follow the germline gene, possibly because of a read error. This chain links TRBV12-3 or TRBV12-4 with TRBJ2-3; D is unclear. There are 15 residues in the CDR3. The CDR3 nucleotides read TGTGCCACCAGTTTAGTCGGAAGAGTTACAGATACGCAGTATTTT. Translated: CATSLVGRVTDTQYF.

This clonotype was seen many times. The chain employs TRBV20-1 and TRBJ2-7, with TRBD2 identical over 10 bases. The ends lost 4 bases at V and 2 bases at J; junction bases unmatched: 5. CDR3 length equals 14 residues. Germline assignment: CDR1 DFQATT and CDR2 SNEGSKA (reference sequence). The CDR3 sequence: CSATGLAEAYEQYF. DNA for the CDR3: TGCAGTGCTACTGGACTAGCGGAAGCCTACGAGCAGTACTTC.

This clonotype was counted ten times or more. The gene calls are TRBV3-1 and TRBJ1-4; D may be TRBD1 (6 bases). V lost 3 bases, J lost 8 bases, and 16 bases lay in between. The CDR3 totals 15 residues. Per germline, CDR1 LGHDT and CDR2 YNNKEL (reference sequence). CDR3 sequence reads: CASSHPPQGLEKLFF. CDR3 in DNA: TGTGCCAGCAGCCATCCTCCCCAGGGGCTGGAAAAACTGTTTTTT.

This clonotype was recorded at least ten times. The chain carries TRBV25-1 and TRBJ2-5; D call uncertain. The germline CDR1 and CDR2 sequences are MGHDK and SYGVNS. The length of the CDR3 is 14 residues. V was clipped by 3 bases and J by 7 bases, with 15 bases between them. The CDR3 nucleotides read TGTGCCAGCAGTGACGACCTCGCGCCAGGGACCCAGTACTTC. Protein: CASSDDLAPGTQYF.

This clonotype was recorded many times. The genes are TRBV7-9 and TRBJ1-2; D may be TRBD1 (6 bases). The germline CDR1 and CDR2 sequences are SEHNR and FQNEAQ (reference sequence). Trimming took off 5 bases at V and 6 bases at J, with 19 bases between the two ends. This CDR3 is built from 15 residues. The CDR3 sequence: CASSDLQGGLDGYTF. The CDR3 bases are TGTGCCAGCAGCGACTTACAGGGAGGCCTCGATGGCTACACCTTC.

This clonotype has just a few counts. The V gene is TRBV3-1, the J gene TRBJ1-2, with D unclear. There are 13 residues in the CDR3. The germline CDR1 and CDR2 sequences are LGHDT and YNNKEL (reference sequence). The V end was cut by 6 bases, the J end by 6 bases, with 14 bases between. CDR3 amino acids: CASSRTENHGYTF. Here the CDR3 DNA reads TGTGCCAGCAGTCGGACGGAAAACCATGGCTACACCTTC.

The rearrangement uses TRBV14 and TRBJ2-7; D uncertain. The CDR3 has 12 residues. V gave up 6 bases and J gave up 6 bases, with 12 bases separating them. Germline assignment: CDR1 SGHDN and CDR2 FVKESK. In DNA form, the CDR3 reads TGTGCCAGCAGAGCATGGAGAAGCGAGCAGTACTTC. It translates to CASRAWRSEQYF.

The chain joins TRBV20-1 to TRBJ1-2; D unclear. Germline lookup yields CDR1 DFQATT and CDR2 SNEGSKA (reference sequence). CDR3 length: 14 amino acids. CDR3 protein: CTAQEGAGNYGYTF. The CDR3 DNA is TGCACTGCCCAGGAGGGAGCAGGCAACTATGGCTACACCTTC.

The J gene is TRBJ1-2, the V gene TRBV2; no clear D gene. Trimming took 6 bases from V and 0 from J, leaving 14 bases between them. The CDR3 length is 15 residues. Per the germline V gene, CDR1 is SNHLY and CDR2 is FYNNEI. The CDR3: CASRESSTSNYGYTF. In DNA form, the CDR3 reads TGTGCCAGCAGGGAGAGTTCCACGTCTAACTATGGCTACACCTTC.

This chain uses TRBV5-1 with TRBJ1-2, with D possibly being TRBD1 (6 bases). CDR1 and CDR2 from the germline V gene are SGHRS and YFSETQ. Between the trimmed V and J ends, which lost 0 bases and 10 bases, there was a span of 16 bases. This CDR3 contains 14 residues. For the CDR3, the DNA is TGCGCCAGCAGCTTGGTGGGGGGCATGGATGACTACACCTTC. The encoded protein is CASSLVGGMDDYTF.

This clonotype has just a few counts. The DNA for the CDR3 is TGTGCCAGTAGTCTGAGGGGATCATTTCCCTACGAGCAGTACTTC. This translates into CASSLRGSFPYEQYF. This chain links TRBV19 with TRBJ2-7, with D perhaps given as TRBD1 or TRBD2 (5 bases each). Trimming stripped 5 bases from V and 2 bases from J, with 16 bases between. Looked up from germline, CDR1 is LNHDA and CDR2 is SQIVND (reference sequence). The CDR3 covers 15 residues.

The V call is TRBV10-3, the J call TRBJ2-3; D is possibly TRBD1 (6 bases). The end of the DNA is better explained by TRBJ2-2, so the J call may be wrong. There are 15 residues in the CDR3. CDR1 ENHRY and CDR2 SYGVKD come from the germline V gene. Here the CDR3 DNA reads TGTGCCAGCAGCTGGGGGCGGGCGAACACAGAGGAGCTGTTTTTT. Amino acid sequence: CASSWGRANTEELFF.

This clonotype was picked up many times. The chain is built from TRBV20-1 and TRBJ1-1, with D perhaps matching TRBD1 (5 bases). The V gene lost 6 bases and the J gene lost 4 bases, with 9 bases spanning the gap. Germline-derived CDR1 and CDR2 are DFQATT and SNEGSKA (reference sequence). This CDR3 is built from 11 residues. DNA of the CDR3: TGCAGTGCGGGCAGGGTCACTGAAGCTTTCTTT. Residues: CSAGRVTEAFF.

This clonotype was counted many times. The rearrangement links TRBV6-5 to TRBJ1-1; no clear D. The CDR3 spans 12 residues. Germline V gene data show CDR1 as MNHEY and CDR2 as SVGAGI. Trimming left V 6 bases short and J 0 bases short, with 5 bases between. The CDR3 DNA follows: TGTGCCAGCAGGGCTTTGAACACTGAAGCTTTCTTT. Translation gives CASRALNTEAFF.

The DNA for the CDR3 is TGTGCCAGCAGCCAAGATATTGTCAGCTCGGGGGGCTCTTCAGATACGCAGTATTTT. Its translation is CASSQDIVSSGGSSDTQYF. The chain has TRBV3-1 and TRBJ2-3; TRBD2 is a possible D gene (7 bases). Germline assignment: CDR1 LGHDT and CDR2 YNNKEL (reference sequence). This CDR3 has 19 amino acids. Trimming took 0 bases from V and 4 from J, leaving 23 bases between them.

The rearrangement uses TRBV15 and TRBJ1-1; D is unclear. Per germline, CDR1 LNHNV and CDR2 YYDKDF (reference sequence). Trimming removed 5 bases from V and 0 bases from J, with 13 bases in between. This CDR3 comprises 15 residues. For the CDR3, the DNA is TGTGCCACCAGCGCCGCGATCCTGGTGAACACTGAAGCTTTCTTT. It is translated as CATSAAILVNTEAFF.

The V and J genes are TRBV19 and TRBJ2-7; 8 bases are a match to TRBD1. CDR3 length: 13 residues. V was pared by 8 bases and J by 6 bases, with 9 bases of the junction left unmatched. CDR1 and CDR2 (germline): LNHDA, SQIVND (reference sequence). The CDR3, as DNA: TGTGCCAGTGCCGGACAGGGCTTCGGCGAGCAGTACTTC. It encodes CASAGQGFGEQYF.

This clonotype is a singleton in its sample. Possible read error: a much larger clone is one base away. The rearrangement uses TRBV3-1 and TRBJ1-5; D perhaps matches TRBD1 (5 bases). This CDR3 has 15 amino acids. V lost 1 base, J lost 7 bases, and 14 bases lay in between. The V gene's germline CDR1 is LGHDT and CDR2 YNNKEL (reference sequence). The CDR3 coding sequence is TGTGCCAGCAGCCAAGCCAGACAGAATATGCAGCCCCAGCATTTT. This sequence encodes CASSQARQNMQPQHF.

This clonotype was counted between two and nine times. The chain joins TRBV10-2 to TRBJ1-5; no definite D call. From germline, CDR1 is WSHSY and CDR2 SAAADI. The CDR3 extends over 12 amino acids. The germline V and J ends were trimmed by 6 bases and 2 bases, with 5 bases remaining between them. In DNA form, the CDR3 reads TGCGCCAGCAGGGAGGGCAATCAGCCCCAGCATTTT. This translates into CASREGNQPQHF.

Regarding this clonotype: One end of the junction is discordant with germline, which a read error may explain. The J gene is TRBJ1-5, the V gene TRBV5-8, with D possibly TRBD1 on 5 matching bases. This CDR3 has 17 amino acids. Germline loops: CDR1 SGHTS, CDR2 YDEGEE. Here the CDR3 reads CASSLGQGAGSNQPQHF. The CDR3 bases are TGTGCCAGCAGCTTGGGACAAGGAGCAGGGAGCAATCAGCCCCAGCACTTT.

The rearrangement joins TRBV2 to TRBJ1-2; D unclear. The V end lost 4 bases, the J end lost 8 bases, and 17 bases lay between the germline ends. The CDR3 consists of 14 residues. Germline CDR1 SNHLY, CDR2 FYNNEI. In DNA, the CDR3 is TGTGCCAGCAGTGCTCGAGACGGATCCCCGGGCTACACCTTC. Translating gives CASSARDGSPGYTF.

The chain links TRBV9 to TRBJ1-6, with a tentative D call TRBD1 (6 bases). Per germline, CDR1 SGDLS and CDR2 YYNGEE. This CDR3 is built from 15 residues. V was shortened by 4 bases and J by 17 bases, with 25 bases between the two germline ends. The CDR3 region has the DNA TGTGCCAGCAGCCCCCGTAGGAGCGGGGGGCCTGGTGTCCACTTT. Amino acid sequence: CASSPRRSGGPGVHF.

This clonotype has just one count. At one end, the junction sequence differs from germline, possibly due to a read error. This chain connects TRBV2 to TRBJ1-6; the match to TRBD1 covers 7 bases. The CDR3 consists of 13 residues. Germline CDR1 SNHLY, CDR2 FYNNEI. The CDR3 bases are TGTGCCAGCAGCCGGGACAGAAATTCACCCCTCCTCTTT. It codes for CASSRDRNSPLLF.